This T cell receptor beta chain comes out of a study of cytomegalovirus exposure and HLA in healthy donors. PCR used 60 Vbeta primers and 13 Jbeta primers. Sequenced by immunoSEQ multiplex PCR; TCRdb stores in-frame clones only, minus some. The repertoire holds some 160,000 clones, with roughly 80% as singletons. V gave up 6 bases and J gave up 5 bases, with 16 bases separating them. Germline CDR1 is SGHTA and CDR2 is FQGTGA. CDR3 length: 14 residues. V gene TRBV7-3 combines with J gene TRBJ2-5; D possibly corresponds to TRBD2 (6 bases). The clonotype was recovered from a male donor in good health and CMV-seronegative. Sample: PBMCs. The CDR3 DNA reads TGTGCCAGCAGTAGGGGTCGTAGCGGTGAGACCCAGTACTTC. It translates to CASSRGRSGETQYF.